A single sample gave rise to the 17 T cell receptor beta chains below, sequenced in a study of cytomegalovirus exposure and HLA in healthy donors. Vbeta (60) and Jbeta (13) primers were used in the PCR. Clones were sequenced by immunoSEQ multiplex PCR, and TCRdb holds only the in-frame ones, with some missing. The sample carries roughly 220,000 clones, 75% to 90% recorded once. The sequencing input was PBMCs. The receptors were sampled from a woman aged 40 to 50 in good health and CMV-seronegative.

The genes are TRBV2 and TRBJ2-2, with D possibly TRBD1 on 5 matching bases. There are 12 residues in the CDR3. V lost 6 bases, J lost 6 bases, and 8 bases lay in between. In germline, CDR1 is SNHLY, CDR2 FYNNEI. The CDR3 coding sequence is TGTGCCAGCAGCCAGGGCTCCGGGGAGCTGTTTTTT. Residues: CASSQGSGELFF.

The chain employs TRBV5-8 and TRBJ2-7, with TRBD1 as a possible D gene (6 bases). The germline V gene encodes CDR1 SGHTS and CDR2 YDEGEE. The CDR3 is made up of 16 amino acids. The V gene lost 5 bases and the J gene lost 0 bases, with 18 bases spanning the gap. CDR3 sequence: CASRADRPFFSYEQYF. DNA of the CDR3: TGTGCCAGCAGAGCTGACAGGCCCTTCTTCTCCTACGAGCAGTACTTC.

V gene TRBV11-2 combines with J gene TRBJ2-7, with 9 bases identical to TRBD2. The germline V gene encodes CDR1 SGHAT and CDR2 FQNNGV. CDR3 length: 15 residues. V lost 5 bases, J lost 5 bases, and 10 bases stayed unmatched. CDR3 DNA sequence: TGTGCCAGCAGCGCTCCCTTAGCGGGAGTCCACGAGCAGTACTTC. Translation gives CASSAPLAGVHEQYF.

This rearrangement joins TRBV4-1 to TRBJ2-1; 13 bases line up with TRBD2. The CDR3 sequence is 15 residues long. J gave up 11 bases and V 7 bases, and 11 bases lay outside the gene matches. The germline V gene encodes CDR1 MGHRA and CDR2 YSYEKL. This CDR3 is CASNEGLAGPVQQFF. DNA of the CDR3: TGCGCCAGCAACGAGGGACTAGCGGGGCCGGTACAGCAGTTCTTC.

The CDR3 here is CATHTPGSPGELFF. CDR3 bases: TGTGCCACTCATACGCCGGGGAGTCCCGGGGAGCTGTTTTTT. The chain joins TRBV10-3 to TRBJ2-2, with D perhaps TRBD2 (5 bases). The CDR3 covers 14 residues. The germline V gene encodes CDR1 ENHRY and CDR2 SYGVKD. Trimming removed 10 bases from V and 6 bases from J, with 18 bases in between.

The DNA for the CDR3 is TGCGCCAGCAGCTTGCGAACTGTCGGGACAAGGAACACTGAAGCTTTCTTT. This sequence encodes CASSLRTVGTRNTEAFF. V gene TRBV5-1 combines with J gene TRBJ1-1; tentatively, D is TRBD1 (6 bases). The CDR3 is made up of 17 amino acids. The germline V and J ends were trimmed by 1 base and 1 base, with 17 bases remaining between them. The germline V gene has CDR1 SGHRS and CDR2 YFSETQ. The variable domain in full, completed from reference TRBV5-1 and TRBJ1-1, reads KAGVTQTPRYLIKTRGQQVTLSCSPISGHRSVSWYQQTPGQGLQFLFEYFSETQRNKGNFPGRFSGRQFSNSRSEMNVSTLELGDSALYLCASSLRTVGTRNTEAFFGQGTRLTVV.

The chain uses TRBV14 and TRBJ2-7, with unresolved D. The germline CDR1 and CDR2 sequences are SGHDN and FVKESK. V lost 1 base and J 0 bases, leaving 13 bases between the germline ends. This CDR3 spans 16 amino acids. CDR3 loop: CASSQAVGWSSYEQYF. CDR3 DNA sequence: TGTGCCAGCAGCCAAGCCGTTGGCTGGAGCTCCTACGAGCAGTACTTC.

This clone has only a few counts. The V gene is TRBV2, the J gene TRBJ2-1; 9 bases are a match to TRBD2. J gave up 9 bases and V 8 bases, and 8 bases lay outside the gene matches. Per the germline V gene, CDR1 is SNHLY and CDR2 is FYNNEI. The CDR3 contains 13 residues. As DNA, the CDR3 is TGTGCCAGCCTCTTAGCGGGAGTGGGTGAGCAGTTCTTC. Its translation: CASLLAGVGEQFF. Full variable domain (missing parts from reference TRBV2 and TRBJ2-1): EPEVTQTPSHQVTQMGQEVILRCVPISNHLYFYWYRQILGQKVEFLVSFYNNEISEKSEIFDDQFSVERPDGSNFTLKIRSTKLEDSAMYFCASLLAGVGEQFFGPGTRLTVL.

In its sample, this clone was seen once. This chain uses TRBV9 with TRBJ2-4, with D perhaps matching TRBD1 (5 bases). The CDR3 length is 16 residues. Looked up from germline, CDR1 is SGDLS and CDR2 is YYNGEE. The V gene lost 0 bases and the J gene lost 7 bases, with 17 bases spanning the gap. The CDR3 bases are TGTGCCAGCAGCGTAGGCGGCAGGGAATTGGGGAACATTCAGTACTTC. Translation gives CASSVGGRELGNIQYF.

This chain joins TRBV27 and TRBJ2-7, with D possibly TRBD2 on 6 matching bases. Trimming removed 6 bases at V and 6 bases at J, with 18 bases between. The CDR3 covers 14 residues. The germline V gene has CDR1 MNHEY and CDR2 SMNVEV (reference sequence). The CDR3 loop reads CASREWRGASEQYF. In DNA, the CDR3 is TGTGCCAGCAGGGAATGGCGGGGTGCCAGCGAGCAGTACTTC.

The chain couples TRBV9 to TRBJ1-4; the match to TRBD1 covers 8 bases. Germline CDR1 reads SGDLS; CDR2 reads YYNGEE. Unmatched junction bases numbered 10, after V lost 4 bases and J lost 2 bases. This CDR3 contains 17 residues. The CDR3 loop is CASSHGPNRGTNEKLFF. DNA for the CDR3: TGTGCCAGCAGCCACGGACCTAACAGGGGGACTAATGAAAAACTGTTTTTT.

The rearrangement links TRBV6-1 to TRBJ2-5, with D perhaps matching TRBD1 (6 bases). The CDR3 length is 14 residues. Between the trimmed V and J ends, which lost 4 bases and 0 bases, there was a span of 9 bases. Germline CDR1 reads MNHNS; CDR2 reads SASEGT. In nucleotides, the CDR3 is TGTGCCAGCAGTGGAGGGGGAGACCAAGAGACCCAGTACTTC. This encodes CASSGGGDQETQYF.

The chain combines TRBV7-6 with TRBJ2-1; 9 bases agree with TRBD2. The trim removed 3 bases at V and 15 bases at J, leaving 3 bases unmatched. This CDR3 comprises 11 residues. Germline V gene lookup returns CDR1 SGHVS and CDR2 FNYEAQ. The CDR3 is CASSFGTSLFF. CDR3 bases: TGTGCCAGCAGCTTCGGGACTAGCCTGTTCTTC.

The CDR3 spells CASSPDLRTGGYTEAFF. In nucleotides, the CDR3 is TGTGCCAGCAGTCCGGATCTTAGGACAGGGGGATACACTGAAGCTTTCTTT. The rearrangement joins TRBV27 to TRBJ1-1; the match to TRBD1 covers 10 bases. The germline CDR1 and CDR2 sequences are MNHEY and SMNVEV (reference sequence). The V gene end was trimmed by 5 bases and the J gene end by 3 bases; junction bases not matched to a gene: 12. The CDR3 covers 17 residues.

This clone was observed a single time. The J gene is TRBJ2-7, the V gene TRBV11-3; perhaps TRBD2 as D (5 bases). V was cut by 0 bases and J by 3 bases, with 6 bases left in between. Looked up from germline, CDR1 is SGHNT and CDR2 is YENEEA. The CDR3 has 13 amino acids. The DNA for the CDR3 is TGTGCCAGCAGCTTAGAGAGCGGCTACGAGCAGTACTTC. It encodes CASSLESGYEQYF.

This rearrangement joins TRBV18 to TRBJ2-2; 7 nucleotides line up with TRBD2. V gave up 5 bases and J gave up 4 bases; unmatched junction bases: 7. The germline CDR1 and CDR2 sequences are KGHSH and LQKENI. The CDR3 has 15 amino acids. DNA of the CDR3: TGTGCCAGCTCATCCCTAGCGGCGGGCACCGGGGAGCTGTTTTTT. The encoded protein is CASSSLAAGTGELFF. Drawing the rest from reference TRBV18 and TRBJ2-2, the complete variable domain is NAGVMQNPRHLVRRRGQEARLRCSPMKGHSHVYWYRQLPEEGLKFMVYLQKENIIDESGMPKERFSAEFPKEGPSILRIQQVVRGDSAAYFCASSSLAAGTGELFFGEGSRLTVL.

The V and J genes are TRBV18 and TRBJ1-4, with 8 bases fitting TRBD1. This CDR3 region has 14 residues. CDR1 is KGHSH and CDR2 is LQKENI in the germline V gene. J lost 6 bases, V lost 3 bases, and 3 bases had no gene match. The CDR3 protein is CASSPNRGDEKLFF. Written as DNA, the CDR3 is TGTGCCAGCTCACCCAACAGGGGGGATGAAAAACTGTTTTTT.